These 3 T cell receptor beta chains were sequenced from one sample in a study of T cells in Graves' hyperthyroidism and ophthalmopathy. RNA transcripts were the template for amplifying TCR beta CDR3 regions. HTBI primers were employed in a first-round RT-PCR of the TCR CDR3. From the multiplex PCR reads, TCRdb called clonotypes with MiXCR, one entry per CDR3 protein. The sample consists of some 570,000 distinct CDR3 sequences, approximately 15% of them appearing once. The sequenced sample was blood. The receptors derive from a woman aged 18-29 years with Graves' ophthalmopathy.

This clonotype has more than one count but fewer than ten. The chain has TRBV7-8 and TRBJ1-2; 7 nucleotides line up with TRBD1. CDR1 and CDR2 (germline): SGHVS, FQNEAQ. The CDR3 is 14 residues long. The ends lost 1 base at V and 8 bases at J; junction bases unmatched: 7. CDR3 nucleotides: TGTGCCAGCAGCTTAGTGGGGACAGATAGGGGCTACACCTTC. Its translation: CASSLVGTDRGYTF.

The CDR3 reads CASSQVPPNYGYTF. The CDR3 DNA follows: TGCGCCAGCAGCCAAGTGCCCCCGAACTATGGCTACACCTTC. The rearrangement links TRBV4-3 to TRBJ1-2; D is uncertain. The CDR3 runs 14 residues. V lost 1 base and J 2 bases, leaving 8 bases between the germline ends. Germline CDR1 reads LGHNA; CDR2 reads YSLEER.

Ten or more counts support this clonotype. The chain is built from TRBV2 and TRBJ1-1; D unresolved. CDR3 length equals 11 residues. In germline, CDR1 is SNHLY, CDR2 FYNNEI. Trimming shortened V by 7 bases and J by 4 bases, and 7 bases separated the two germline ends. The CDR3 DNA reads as TGTGCCAGCACCGGTAGCACTGAAGCTTTCTTT. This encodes CASTGSTEAFF.